This T cell receptor (beta chain) is from a study of blood T cells in healthy people across ages (dated by TCRdb to about 2015). In terms of the full investigation: In model experiments, template switching captured about one uniquely barcoded TCR beta cDNA molecule for every two T cells. Age-related changes in TCR beta repertoire diversity were measured in the study by deep sequencing normalized with unique cDNA molecular identifiers. Donors were grouped into four age groups: young (average 16 years), middle-aged (around 39), aged (roughly 67) and long-lived (approximately 75). Donors of different ages were randomly distributed across sequencing lanes to avoid experimental bias. For two donors (one aged 18 to 30 and one aged 80 or older), the study analyzed two additional independent replicas of 1 million unique cDNA reads from the same blood draw.

This clonotype appeared many times. Its antigen is not yet known. It has no much larger one-base neighbor in the sample; base qualities were not kept. The approximately 39 donors, aged about 6 to 95 years, were systemically healthy Caucasian individuals from Russia. Ten milliliters of peripheral blood were drawn from each donor into EDTA-treated Vacutainer tubes. Ficoll-Paque density-gradient centrifugation was used to isolate PBMCs, with at least 6.5 million per sample. Total RNA, at least 6 micrograms per sample, was extracted from PBMCs with Trizol reagent. For every donor, an aliquot of PBMCs went through flow cytometry to measure the percentages of naive CD45RAhigh/CD27high T cells. The protocol used for the library was 5' RACE. This sample was sequenced with an Illumina HiSeq 2500. A second PCR of roughly 7 to 12 cycles was run with a J-beta primer mix and a sample-barcoded 5' primer. A template-switch 5' adaptor carrying 12 random nucleotides introduced a unique molecular identifier onto each TCR beta cDNA molecule. At least 2.5 million CDR3-containing paired-end reads were obtained from each sample. First-strand cDNA was synthesized from all RNA with the Mint cDNA synthesis kit, primed by a TRBC-specific oligonucleotide. Following uracil-DNA glycosylase treatment, all cDNA underwent a first 18-cycle PCR with the universal primers M1SS and BC2_uni_R. The paper's processing steps were these. For normalization, 1 million high-quality reads were randomly selected from each sample, with every read carrying a distinct molecular identifier. Instead of being binned into consensus sequences, reads with shared molecular identifiers were discarded. MiTCR, run with a Q25 quality threshold and the strictest error-elimination algorithm, handled CDR3 identification, clonotype clustering and error correction. A nonparametric unseen species model with Euler transformation was used to estimate a lower bound on total TCR beta diversity. TCRdb reworked the public reads: Q25 trimming with fastp, MiXCR clone assembly, productive beta chains retained. Here each entry gathers all rows of one CDR3 protein and keeps the most common genes and DNA. TCRdb, not the authors, supplied the V and J calls. This sample lists just under 900,000 distinct CDR3 sequences; about 30% were detected once. Roughly a sixth of the sample belongs to the ten largest clones.

The germline V gene sets CDR1 to SGHAT and CDR2 to FQNNGV. Trimming removed 5 bases from V and 7 bases from J; the gene matches leave 5 bases unexplained. The CDR3 runs 13 residues from the cysteine to the phenylalanine. The CDR3 DNA has 39 bases and is translated from base 1. The paper's findings and limits, for the study overall: Observed TCR beta diversity correlated strongly with the percentage of naive T cells measured by flow cytometry. Observed TCR beta diversity per million T cells fell roughly linearly with age, and a significant reduction was already apparent by age around 40. Because the CMV infection status of the donors was unknown, age-related changes in expanded clonotypes may potentially have been confounded. Estimates of total diversity based on one million sequenced T cells were regarded as lower bounds and as underestimates. Because profiling used bulk unsorted PBMCs, naive and antigen-experienced compartments could not be compared conclusively. Compared with the aged group, the long-lived group had more naive CD4+ T cells, fewer expanded clones and increased TCR diversity, a pattern suggesting age selection.

The clonotype comes from an elderly woman in good health. Sequencing used blood. The chain is assembled from TRBV11-2 and TRBJ2-1, and 7 junctional nucleotides match TRBD2. CDR3 reads: CASSPSGANEQFF. The nucleotides are TGTGCCAGCAGCCCAAGCGGGGCTAATGAGCAGTTCTTC.